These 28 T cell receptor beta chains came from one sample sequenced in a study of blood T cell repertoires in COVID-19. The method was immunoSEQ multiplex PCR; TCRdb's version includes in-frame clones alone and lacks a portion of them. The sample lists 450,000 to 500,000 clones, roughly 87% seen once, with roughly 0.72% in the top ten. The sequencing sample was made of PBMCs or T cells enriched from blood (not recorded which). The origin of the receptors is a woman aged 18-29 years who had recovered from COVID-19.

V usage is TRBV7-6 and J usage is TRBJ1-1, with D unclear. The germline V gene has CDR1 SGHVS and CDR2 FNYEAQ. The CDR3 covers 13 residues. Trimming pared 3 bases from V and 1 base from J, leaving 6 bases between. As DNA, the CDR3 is TGTGCCAGCAGCTTCGACTCGAACACTGAAGCTTTCTTT. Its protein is CASSFDSNTEAFF.

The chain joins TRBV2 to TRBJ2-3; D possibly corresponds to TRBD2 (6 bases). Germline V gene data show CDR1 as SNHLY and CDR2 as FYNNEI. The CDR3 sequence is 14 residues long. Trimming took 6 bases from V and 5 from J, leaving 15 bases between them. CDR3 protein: CASREGLSGDTQYF. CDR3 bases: TGTGCCAGCAGGGAGGGGCTTTCGGGAGATACGCAGTATTTT. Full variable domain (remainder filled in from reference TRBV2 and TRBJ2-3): EPEVTQTPSHQVTQMGQEVILRCVPISNHLYFYWYRQILGQKVEFLVSFYNNEISEKSEIFDDQFSVERPDGSNFTLKIRSTKLEDSAMYFCASREGLSGDTQYFGPGTRLTVL.

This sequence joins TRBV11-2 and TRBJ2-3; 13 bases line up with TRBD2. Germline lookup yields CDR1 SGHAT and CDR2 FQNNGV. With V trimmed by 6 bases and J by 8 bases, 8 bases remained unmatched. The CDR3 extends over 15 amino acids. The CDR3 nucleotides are TGTGCCAGCAGGCGACTAGCGGGGGGACCCACTACGCAGTATTTT. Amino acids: CASRRLAGGPTTQYF. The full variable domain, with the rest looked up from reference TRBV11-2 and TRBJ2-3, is EAGVAQSPRYKIIEKRQSVAFWCNPISGHATLYWYQQILGQGPKLLIQFQNNGVVDDSQLPKDRFSAERLKGVDSTLKIQPAKLEDSAVYLCASRRLAGGPTTQYFGPGTRLTVL.

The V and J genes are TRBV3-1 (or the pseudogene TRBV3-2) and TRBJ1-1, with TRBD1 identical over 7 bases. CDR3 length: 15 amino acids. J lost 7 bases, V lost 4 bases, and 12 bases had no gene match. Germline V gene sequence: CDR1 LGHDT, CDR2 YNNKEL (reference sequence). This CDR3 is CASSRIQGKKNEAFF. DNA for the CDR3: TGTGCCAGCAGCCGAATACAGGGGAAGAAGAATGAAGCTTTCTTT.

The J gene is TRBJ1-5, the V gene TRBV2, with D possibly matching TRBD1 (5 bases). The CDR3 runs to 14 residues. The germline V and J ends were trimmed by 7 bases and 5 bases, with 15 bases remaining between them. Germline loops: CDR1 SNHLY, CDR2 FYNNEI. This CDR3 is CASTLRDGDQPQHF. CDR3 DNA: TGTGCCAGCACCCTGCGGGACGGGGATCAGCCCCAGCATTTT.

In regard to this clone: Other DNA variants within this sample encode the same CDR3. CDR3 protein: CASSESGYEQYF. The CDR3 DNA follows: TGTGCCAGCAGTGAATCCGGGTACGAGCAGTACTTC. The V call is TRBV6-1, the J call TRBJ2-7; D gene ambiguous. Trimming shortened V by 2 bases and J by 4 bases, and 6 bases separated the two germline ends. The CDR3 length is 12 residues. The germline CDR1 and CDR2 sequences are MNHNS and SASEGT.

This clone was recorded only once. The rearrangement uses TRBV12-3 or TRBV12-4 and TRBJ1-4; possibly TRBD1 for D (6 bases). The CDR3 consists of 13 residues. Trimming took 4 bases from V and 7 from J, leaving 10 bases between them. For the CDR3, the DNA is TGTGCCAGCAGTTCAGGGGTTGGTGAAAAACTGTTTTTT. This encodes CASSSGVGEKLFF.

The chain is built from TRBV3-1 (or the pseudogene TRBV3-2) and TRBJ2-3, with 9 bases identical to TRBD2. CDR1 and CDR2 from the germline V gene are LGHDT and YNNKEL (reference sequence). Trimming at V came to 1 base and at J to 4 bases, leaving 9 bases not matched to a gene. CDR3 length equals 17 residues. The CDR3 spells CASSQGGSGGPSDTQYF. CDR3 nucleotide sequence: TGTGCCAGCAGCCAAGGGGGGAGCGGGGGGCCCTCAGATACGCAGTATTTT.

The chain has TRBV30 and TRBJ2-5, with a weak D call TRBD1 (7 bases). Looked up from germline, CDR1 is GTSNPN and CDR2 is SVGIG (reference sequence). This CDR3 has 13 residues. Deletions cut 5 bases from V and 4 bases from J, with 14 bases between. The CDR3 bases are TGTGCCTGGTCCCCAGGGGGGATAGAGACCCAGTACTTC. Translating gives CAWSPGGIETQYF.

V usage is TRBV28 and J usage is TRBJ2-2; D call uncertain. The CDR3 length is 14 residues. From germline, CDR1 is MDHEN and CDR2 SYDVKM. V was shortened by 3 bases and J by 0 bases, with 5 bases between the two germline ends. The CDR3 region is CASSFSANTGELFF. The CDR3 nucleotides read TGTGCCAGCAGTTTCAGTGCGAACACCGGGGAGCTGTTTTTT.

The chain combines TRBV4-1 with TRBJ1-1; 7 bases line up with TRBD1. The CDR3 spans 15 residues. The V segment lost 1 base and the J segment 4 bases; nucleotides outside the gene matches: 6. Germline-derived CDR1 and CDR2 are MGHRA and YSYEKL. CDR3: CASSQVTGTATEAFF. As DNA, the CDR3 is TGCGCCAGCAGCCAAGTTACGGGGACAGCCACTGAAGCTTTCTTT.

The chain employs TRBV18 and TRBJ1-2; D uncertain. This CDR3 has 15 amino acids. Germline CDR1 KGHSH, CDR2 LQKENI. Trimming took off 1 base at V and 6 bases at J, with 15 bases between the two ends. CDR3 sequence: CASSPQGEGVDGYTF. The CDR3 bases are TGTGCCAGCTCACCACAGGGCGAGGGTGTGGATGGCTACACCTTC.

CDR3 in DNA: TGTGCCAGCCGACAGTTTTGGTATGGCTACACCTTC. It codes for CASRQFWYGYTF. This chain joins TRBV6-5 and TRBJ1-2; D is possibly TRBD1 (5 bases). The V and J ends lost 8 bases and 5 bases respectively, with 12 bases between them. Germline assignment: CDR1 MNHEY and CDR2 SVGAGI. The CDR3 runs to 12 residues.

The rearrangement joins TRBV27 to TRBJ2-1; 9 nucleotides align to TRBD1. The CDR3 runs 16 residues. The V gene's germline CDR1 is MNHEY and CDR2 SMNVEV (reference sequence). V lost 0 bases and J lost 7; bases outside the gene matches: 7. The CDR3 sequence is CASSLSTTGGGNEQFF. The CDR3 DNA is TGTGCCAGCAGTTTATCAACCACAGGGGGCGGGAATGAGCAGTTCTTC.

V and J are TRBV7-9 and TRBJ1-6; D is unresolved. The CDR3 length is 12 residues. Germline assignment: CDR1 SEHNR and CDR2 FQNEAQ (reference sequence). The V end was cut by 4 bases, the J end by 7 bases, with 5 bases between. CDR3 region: CASSSENSPLHF. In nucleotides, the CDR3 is TGTGCCAGCAGCTCCGAGAATTCACCCCTCCACTTT.

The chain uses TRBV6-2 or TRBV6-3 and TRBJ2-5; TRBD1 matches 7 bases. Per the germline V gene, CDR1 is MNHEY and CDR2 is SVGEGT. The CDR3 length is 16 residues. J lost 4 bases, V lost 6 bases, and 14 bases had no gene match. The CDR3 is CASSPFEGGTGETQYF. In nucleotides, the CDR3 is TGTGCCAGCAGCCCTTTCGAAGGGGGCACAGGAGAGACCCAGTACTTC.

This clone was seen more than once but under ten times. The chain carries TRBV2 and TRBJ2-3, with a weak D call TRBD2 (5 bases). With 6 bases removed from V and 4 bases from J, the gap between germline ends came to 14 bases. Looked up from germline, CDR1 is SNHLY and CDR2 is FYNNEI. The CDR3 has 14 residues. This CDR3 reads CASSQDFYADTQYF. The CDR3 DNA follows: TGTGCCAGCAGCCAGGACTTTTACGCAGATACGCAGTATTTT.

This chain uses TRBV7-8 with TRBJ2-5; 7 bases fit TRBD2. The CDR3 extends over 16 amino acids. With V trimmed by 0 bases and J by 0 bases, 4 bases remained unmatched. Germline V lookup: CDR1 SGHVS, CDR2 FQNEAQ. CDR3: CASSLAGGLYQETQYF. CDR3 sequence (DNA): TGTGCCAGCAGCTTAGCGGGGGGGTTGTACCAAGAGACCCAGTACTTC. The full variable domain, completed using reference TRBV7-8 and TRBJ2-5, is GAGVSQSPRYKVAKRGQDVALRCDPISGHVSLFWYQQALGQGPEFLTYFQNEAQLDKSGLPSDRFFAERPEGSVSTLKIQRTQQEDSAVYLCASSLAGGLYQETQYFGPGTRLLVL.

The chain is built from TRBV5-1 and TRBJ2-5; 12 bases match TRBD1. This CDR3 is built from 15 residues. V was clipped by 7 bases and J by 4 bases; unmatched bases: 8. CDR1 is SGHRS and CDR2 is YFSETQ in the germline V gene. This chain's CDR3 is CASFPGTGGPETQYF. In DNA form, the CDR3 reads TGCGCCAGCTTCCCCGGGACAGGGGGCCCAGAGACCCAGTACTTC.

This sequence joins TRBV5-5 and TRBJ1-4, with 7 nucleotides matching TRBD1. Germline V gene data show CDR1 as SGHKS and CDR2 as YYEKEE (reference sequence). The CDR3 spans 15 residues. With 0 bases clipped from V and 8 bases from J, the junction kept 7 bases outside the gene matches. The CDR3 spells CASSLATGESEKLFF. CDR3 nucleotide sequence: TGTGCCAGCAGCTTGGCCACAGGGGAAAGCGAAAAACTGTTTTTT. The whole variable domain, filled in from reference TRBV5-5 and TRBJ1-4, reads DAGVTQSPTHLIKTRGQQVTLRCSPISGHKSVSWYQQVLGQGPQFIFQYYEKEERGRGNFPDRFSARQFPNYSSELNVNALLLGDSALYLCASSLATGESEKLFFGSGTQLSVL.

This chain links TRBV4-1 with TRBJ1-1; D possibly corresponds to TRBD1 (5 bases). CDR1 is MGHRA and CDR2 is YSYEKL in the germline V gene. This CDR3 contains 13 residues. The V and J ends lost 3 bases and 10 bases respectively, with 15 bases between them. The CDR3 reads CASSHLGRQRAFF. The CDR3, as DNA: TGCGCCAGCAGCCACCTCGGTCGACAGAGAGCTTTCTTT.

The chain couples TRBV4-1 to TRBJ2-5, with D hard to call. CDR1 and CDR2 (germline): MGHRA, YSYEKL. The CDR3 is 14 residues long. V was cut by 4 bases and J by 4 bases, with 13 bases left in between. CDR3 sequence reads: CASSRLSKLETQYF. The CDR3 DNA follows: TGCGCCAGCAGCCGATTATCCAAGCTAGAGACCCAGTACTTC.

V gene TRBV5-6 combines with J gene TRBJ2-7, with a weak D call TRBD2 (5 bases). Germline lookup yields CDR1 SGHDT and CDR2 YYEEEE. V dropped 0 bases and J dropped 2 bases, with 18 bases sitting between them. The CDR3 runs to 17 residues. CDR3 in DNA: TGTGCCAGCAGCTTGGTATTCGAGGGATCGGCAACCTACGAGCAGTACTTC. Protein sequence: CASSLVFEGSATYEQYF.

CDR3 residues: CSVEVTGVNYGYTF. The DNA for the CDR3 is TGCAGCGTTGAAGTTACAGGGGTCAACTATGGCTACACCTTC. The chain couples TRBV29-1 to TRBJ1-2; 7 bases align to TRBD1. The CDR3 is 14 amino acids. Germline assignment: CDR1 SQVTM and CDR2 ANQGSEA. Trimming took 1 base from V and 2 from J; bases not matched to a gene: 4.

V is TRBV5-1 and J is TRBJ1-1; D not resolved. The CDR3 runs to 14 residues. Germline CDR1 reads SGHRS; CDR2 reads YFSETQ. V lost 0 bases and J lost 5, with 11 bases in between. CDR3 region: CASSLVVGVTEAFF. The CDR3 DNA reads TGCGCCAGCAGCTTGGTAGTCGGGGTTACTGAAGCTTTCTTT.

CDR3 sequence: CASRRGTRQETQYF. CDR3 DNA: TGTGCCAGTAGAAGGGGGACTAGGCAAGAGACCCAGTACTTC. The V and J genes are TRBV19 and TRBJ2-5; 8 nucleotides match TRBD2. CDR1 is LNHDA and CDR2 is SQIVND in the germline V gene (reference sequence). Trimming at V came to 6 bases and at J to 2 bases, leaving 5 bases not matched to a gene. The CDR3 has 14 residues.

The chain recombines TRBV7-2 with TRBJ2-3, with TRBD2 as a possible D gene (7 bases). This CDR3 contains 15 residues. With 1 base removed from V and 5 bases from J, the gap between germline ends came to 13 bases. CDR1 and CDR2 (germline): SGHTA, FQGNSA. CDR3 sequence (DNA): TGTGCCAGCAGCTTAGGGGGGGGCGTGGGAGATACGCAGTATTTT. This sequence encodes CASSLGGGVGDTQYF. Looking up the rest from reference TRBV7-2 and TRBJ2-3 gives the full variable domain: GAGVSQSPSNKVTEKGKDVELRCDPISGHTALYWYRQSLGQGLEFLIYFQGNSAPDKSGLPSDRFSAERTGGSVSTLTIQRTQQEDSAVYLCASSLGGGVGDTQYFGPGTRLTVL.

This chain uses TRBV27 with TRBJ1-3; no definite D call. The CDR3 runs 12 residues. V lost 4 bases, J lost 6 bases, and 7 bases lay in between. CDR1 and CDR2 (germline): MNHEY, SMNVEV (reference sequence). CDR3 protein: CASSSSLNTIYF. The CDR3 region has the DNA TGTGCCAGCAGTTCCAGTTTAAACACCATATATTTT.